This T cell receptor (beta chain) was profiled in a study of blood T cell repertoires in COVID-19. Study-level background: Samples taken during acute and convalescent COVID-19 were collected in the United States, Italy and Spain. PBMCs, B-cell-depleted T cells, or T cells provided the cDNA or gDNA that made up the material.

V shed 4 bases and J 3 bases; nucleotides not matched to a gene: 5. CDR1 LGHDT and CDR2 YNNKEL come from the germline V gene (reference sequence). The CDR3 runs to 14 residues. Clones were read by immunoSEQ multiplex PCR, and TCRdb kept only the in-frame ones, dropping some. Of 200,000 to 250,000 clones in the sample, 75% to 85% were seen once. The TCR was taken from a woman aged 40 to 50 who had recovered from COVID-19. The source material was peripheral blood. V is TRBV3-1 (or the pseudogene TRBV3-2) and J is TRBJ2-7; 8 positions match TRBD1. DNA of the CDR3: TGTGCCAGCAGCCGGACAGGGAACAACTACGAGCAGTACTTC. Amino acid sequence: CASSRTGNNYEQYF.